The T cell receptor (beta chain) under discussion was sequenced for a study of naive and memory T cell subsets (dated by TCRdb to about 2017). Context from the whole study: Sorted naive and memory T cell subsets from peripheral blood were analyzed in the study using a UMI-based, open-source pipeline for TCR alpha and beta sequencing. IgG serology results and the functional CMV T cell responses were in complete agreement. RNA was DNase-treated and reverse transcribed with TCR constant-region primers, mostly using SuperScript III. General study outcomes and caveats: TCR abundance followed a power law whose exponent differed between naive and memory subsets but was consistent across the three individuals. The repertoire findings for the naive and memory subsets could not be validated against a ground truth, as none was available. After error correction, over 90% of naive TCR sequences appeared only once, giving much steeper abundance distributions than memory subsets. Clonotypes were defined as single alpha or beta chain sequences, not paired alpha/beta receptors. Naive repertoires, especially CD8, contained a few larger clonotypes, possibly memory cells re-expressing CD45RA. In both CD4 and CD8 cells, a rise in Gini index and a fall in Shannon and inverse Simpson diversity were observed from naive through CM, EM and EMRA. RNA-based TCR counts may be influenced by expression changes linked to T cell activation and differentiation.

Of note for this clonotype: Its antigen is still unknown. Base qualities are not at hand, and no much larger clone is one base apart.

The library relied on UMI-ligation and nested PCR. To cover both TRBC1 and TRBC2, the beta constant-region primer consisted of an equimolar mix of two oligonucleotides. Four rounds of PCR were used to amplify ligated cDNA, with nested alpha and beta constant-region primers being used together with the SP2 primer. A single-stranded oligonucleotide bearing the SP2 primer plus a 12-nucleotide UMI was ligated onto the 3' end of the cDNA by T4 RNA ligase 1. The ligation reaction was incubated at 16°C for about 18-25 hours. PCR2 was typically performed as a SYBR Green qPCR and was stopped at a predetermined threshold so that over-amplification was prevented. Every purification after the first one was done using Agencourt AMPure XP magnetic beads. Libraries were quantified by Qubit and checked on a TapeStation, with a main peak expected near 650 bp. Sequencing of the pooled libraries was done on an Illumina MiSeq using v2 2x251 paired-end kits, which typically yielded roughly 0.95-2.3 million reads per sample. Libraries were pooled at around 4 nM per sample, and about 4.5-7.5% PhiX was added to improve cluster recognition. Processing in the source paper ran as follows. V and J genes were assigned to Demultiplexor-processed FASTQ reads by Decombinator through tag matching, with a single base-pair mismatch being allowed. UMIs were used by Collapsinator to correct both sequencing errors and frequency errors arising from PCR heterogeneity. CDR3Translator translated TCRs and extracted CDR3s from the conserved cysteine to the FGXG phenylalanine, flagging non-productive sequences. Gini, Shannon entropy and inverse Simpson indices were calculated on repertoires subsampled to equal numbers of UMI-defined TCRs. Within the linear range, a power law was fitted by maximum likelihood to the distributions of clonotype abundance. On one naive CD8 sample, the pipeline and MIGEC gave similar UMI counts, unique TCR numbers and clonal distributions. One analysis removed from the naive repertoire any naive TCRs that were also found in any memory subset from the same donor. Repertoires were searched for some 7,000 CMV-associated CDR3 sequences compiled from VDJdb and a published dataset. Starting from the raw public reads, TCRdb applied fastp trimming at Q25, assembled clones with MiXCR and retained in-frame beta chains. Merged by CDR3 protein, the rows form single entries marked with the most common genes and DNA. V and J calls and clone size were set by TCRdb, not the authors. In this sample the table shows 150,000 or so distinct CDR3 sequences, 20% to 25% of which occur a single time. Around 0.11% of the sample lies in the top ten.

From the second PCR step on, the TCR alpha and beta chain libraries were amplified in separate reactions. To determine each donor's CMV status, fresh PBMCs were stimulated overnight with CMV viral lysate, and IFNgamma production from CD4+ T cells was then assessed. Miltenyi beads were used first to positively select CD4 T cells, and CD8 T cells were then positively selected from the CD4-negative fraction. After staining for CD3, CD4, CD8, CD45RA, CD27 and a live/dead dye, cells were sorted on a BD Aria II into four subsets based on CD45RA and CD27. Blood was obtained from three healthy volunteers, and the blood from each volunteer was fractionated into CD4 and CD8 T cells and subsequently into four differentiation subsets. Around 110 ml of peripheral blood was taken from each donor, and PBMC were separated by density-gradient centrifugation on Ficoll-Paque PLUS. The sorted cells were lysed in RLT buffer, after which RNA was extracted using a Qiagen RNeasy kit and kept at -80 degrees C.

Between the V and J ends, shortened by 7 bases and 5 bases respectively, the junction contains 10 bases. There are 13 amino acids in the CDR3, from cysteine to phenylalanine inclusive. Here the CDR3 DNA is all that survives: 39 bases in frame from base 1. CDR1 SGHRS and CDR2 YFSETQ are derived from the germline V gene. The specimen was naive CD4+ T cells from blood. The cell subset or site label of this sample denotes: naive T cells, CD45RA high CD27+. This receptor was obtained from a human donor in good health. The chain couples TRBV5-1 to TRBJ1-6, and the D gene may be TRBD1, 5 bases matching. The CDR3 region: CASSTDNNSPLHF. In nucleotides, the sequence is TGCGCCAGCTCGACAGATAATAATTCACCCCTCCACTTT.